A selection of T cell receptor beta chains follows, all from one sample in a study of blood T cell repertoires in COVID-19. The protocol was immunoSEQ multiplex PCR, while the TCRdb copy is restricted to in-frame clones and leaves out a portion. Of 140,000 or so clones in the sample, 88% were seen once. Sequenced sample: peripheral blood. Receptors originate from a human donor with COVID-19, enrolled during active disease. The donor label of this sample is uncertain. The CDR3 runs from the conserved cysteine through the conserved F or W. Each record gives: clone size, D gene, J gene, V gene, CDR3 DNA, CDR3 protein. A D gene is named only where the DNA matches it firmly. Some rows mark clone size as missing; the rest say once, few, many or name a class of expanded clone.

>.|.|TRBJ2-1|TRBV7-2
TGTGCCAGCAGCCCCGCAGGGGAGCCCTACAATGAGCAGTTCTTC
CASSPAGEPYNEQFF
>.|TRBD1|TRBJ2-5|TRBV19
TGTGCCAGTAGTGCAGGGGGCGCGCGGTGGGGAGAGACCCAGTACTTC
CASSAGGARWGETQYF
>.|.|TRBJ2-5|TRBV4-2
TGTGCCAGCAGCCAAGAATCTAACGAGGGACACTGGGAGGAGACCCAGTACTTC
CASSQESNEGHWEETQYF
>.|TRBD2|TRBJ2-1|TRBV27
TGTGCCAGCAGTTTCGGGACTAGCGGGAGAAATGAGCAGTTCTTC
CASSFGTSGRNEQFF
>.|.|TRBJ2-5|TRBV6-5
TGTGCCAGCAGCTCCCTTAGGGGCGCGGAGACCCAGTACTTC
CASSSLRGAETQYF
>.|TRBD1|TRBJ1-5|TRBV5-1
TGCGCCAGCAGCTCTGGGACAGGGGGCGGCAATCAGCCCCAGCATTTT
CASSSGTGGGNQPQHF
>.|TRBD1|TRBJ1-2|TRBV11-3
TGTGCCAGCAGCTTGGGACAGGGAGTGATCTATGGCTACACCTTC
CASSLGQGVIYGYTF
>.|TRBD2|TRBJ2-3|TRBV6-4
TGTGCCAGCAGTGATCAAGCGGGGATTAGCACAGATACGCAGTATTTT
CASSDQAGISTDTQYF
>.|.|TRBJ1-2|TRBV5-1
TGCGCCAGCAGCCGCACAGAAGACTATGGCTACACCTTC
CASSRTEDYGYTF
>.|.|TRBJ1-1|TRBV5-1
TGCGCCAGCAGCTGGAGGAGGGGGGGCGAGAACACTGAAGCTTTCTTT
CASSWRRGGENTEAFF
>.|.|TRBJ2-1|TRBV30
TGTGCCTGGAGTGGAGGCCTTGGGTCCTACAATGAGCAGTTCTTC
CAWSGGLGSYNEQFF
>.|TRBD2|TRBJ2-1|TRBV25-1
TGTGCCAGCAGGGAGAGGACTAGCGAAAGAGCGGTCCATGAGCAGTTCTTC
CASRERTSERAVHEQFF
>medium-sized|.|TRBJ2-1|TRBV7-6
TGTGCCAGCAGCTTAGGGCCCTCCAATGAGCAGTTCTTC
CASSLGPSNEQFF
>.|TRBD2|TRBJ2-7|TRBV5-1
TGCGCCAGCAGCTTATCCCGACCGGGGGGCGAGCAGTACTTC
CASSLSRPGGEQYF
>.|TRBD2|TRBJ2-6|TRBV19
TGTGCCAGTAGTCTAATAGCGGGGGCAGCTCGAGCCAACGTCCTGACTTTC
CASSLIAGAARANVLTF
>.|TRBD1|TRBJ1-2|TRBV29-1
TGCAGCGTGGAAAGGGACAGGGGGAACTATGGCTACACCTTC
CSVERDRGNYGYTF
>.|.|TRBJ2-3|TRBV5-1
TGCGCCAGCAGCTTGGGAGCGGCCACAGATACGCAGTATTTT
CASSLGAATDTQYF
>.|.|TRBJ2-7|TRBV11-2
TGTGCCAGCAGCTTAGCGATGGGTCAGGGCTTCTACGAGCAGTACTTC
CASSLAMGQGFYEQYF